This T cell receptor (beta chain) comes out of a study of a mutant IDH1 vaccine in newly diagnosed glioma. The time point here: baseline, week 1 (first vaccination visit). Treatment noted: pre-vaccination baseline after standard-of-care therapy. TCRdb's table, derived via immunoSEQ multiplex PCR, lists solely in-frame clones and lacks some. Of roughly 35,000 clones listed, around nine tenths are singletons. CDR3 length equals 19 residues. Per the germline V gene, CDR1 is SGHDN and CDR2 is FVKESK. Trimming took 1 base from V and 1 from J; bases not matched to a gene: 12. The receptor was derived from a woman between 40 and 55 years old with glioma. The sample in question was PBMCs, obtained from a glioma patient treated with radiotherapy, temozolomide or both. This rearrangement joins TRBV14 to TRBJ2-5; 10 nucleotides line up with TRBD2. This chain's CDR3 is CASSQVFSGGAHFQETQYF. CDR3 bases: TGTGCCAGCAGCCAAGTGTTCAGCGGGGGGGCCCATTTCCAAGAGACCCAGTACTTC.